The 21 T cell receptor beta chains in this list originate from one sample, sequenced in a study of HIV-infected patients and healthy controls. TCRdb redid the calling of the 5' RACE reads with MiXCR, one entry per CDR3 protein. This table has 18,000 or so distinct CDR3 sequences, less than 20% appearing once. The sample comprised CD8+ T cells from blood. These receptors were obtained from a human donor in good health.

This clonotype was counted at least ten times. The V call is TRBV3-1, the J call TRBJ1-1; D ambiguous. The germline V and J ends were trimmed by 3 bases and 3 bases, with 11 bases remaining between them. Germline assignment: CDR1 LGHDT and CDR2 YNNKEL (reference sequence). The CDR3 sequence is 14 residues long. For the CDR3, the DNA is TGTGCCAGCAGCCACGGCAGTTTGGACACTGAAGCTTTCTTT. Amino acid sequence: CASSHGSLDTEAFF.

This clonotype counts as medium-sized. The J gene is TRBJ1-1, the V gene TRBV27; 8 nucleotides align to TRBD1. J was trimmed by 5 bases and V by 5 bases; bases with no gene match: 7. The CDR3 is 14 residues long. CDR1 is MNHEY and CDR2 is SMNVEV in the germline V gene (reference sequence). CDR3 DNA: TGTGCCAGCAGTCCACAGGGGGATATGACTGAAGCTTTCTTT. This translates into CASSPQGDMTEAFF.

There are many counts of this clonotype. The chain's CDR3 is CATSRQGQGADNEQFF. CDR3 in DNA: TGTGCCACCAGCAGACAGGGACAGGGGGCTGACAATGAGCAGTTCTTC. V usage is TRBV15 and J usage is TRBJ2-1; TRBD1 matches at 12 bases. CDR1 and CDR2 from the germline V gene are LNHNV and YYDKDF (reference sequence). The CDR3 totals 16 residues. Unmatched junction bases numbered 4, after V lost 2 bases and J lost 5 bases. Together with reference TRBV15 and TRBJ2-1, the CDR3 gives the full variable domain: DAMVIQNPRYQVTQFGKPVTLSCSQTLNHNVMYWYQQKSSQAPKLLFHYYDKDFNNEADTPDNFQSRRPNTSFCFLDIRSPGLGDTAMYLCATSRQGQGADNEQFFGPGTRLTVL.

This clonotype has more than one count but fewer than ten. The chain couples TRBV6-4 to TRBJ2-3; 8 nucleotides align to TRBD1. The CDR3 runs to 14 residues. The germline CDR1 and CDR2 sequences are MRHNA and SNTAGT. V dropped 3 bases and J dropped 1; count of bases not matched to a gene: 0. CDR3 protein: CASSETGGTDTQYF. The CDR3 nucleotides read TGTGCCAGCAGTGAGACAGGGGGCACAGATACGCAGTATTTT.

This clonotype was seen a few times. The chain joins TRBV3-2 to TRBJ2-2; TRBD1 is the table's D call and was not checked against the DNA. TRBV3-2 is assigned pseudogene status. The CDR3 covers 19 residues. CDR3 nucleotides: TGTGCCAGCAGCCAAGAACGTCGAGGCCGGAAAGGGGTTGCCGGGGAGCTGTTTTTT. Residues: CASSQERRGRKGVAGELFF.

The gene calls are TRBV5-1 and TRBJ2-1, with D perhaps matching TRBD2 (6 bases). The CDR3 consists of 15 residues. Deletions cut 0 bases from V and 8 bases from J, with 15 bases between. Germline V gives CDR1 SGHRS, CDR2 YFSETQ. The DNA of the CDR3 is TGCGCCAGCAGCTTGGTTGGTAGTGGCGGGGATGAGCAGTTCTTC. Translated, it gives CASSLVGSGGDEQFF.

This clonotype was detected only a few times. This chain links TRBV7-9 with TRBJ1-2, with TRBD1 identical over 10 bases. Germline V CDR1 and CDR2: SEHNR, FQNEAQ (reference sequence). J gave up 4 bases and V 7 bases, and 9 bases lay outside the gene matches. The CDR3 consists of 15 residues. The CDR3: CASTSGTGDGYGYTF. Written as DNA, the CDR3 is TGTGCCAGCACCTCCGGGACAGGGGACGGCTATGGCTACACCTTC.

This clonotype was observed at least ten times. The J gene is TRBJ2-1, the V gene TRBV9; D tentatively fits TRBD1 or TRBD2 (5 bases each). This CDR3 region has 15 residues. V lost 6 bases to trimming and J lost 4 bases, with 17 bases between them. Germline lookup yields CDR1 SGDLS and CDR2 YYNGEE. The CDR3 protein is CASNLQGVNYNEQFF. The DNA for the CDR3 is TGTGCCAGCAACCTTCAGGGAGTTAATTACAATGAGCAGTTCTTC.

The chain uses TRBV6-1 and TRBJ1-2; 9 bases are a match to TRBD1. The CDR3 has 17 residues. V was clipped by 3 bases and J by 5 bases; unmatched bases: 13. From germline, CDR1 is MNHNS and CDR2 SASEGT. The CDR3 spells CASSDLVGTGLTYGYTF. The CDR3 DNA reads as TGTGCCAGCAGTGATCTGGTAGGGACAGGGCTCACTTATGGCTACACCTTC.

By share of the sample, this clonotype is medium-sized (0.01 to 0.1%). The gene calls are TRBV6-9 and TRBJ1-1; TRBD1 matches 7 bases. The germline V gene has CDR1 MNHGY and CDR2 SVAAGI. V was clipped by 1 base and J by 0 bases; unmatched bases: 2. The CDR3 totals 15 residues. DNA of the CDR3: TGTGCCAGCAGTTATTGGACAGGTATGAACACTGAAGCTTTCTTT. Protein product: CASSYWTGMNTEAFF.

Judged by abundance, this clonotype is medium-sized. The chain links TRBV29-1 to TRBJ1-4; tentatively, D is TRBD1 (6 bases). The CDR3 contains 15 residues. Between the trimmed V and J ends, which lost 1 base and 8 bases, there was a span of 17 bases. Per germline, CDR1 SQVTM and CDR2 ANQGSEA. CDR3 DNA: TGCAGCGTTGAAGGGACACCTACTCAGGGGGAAAAACTGTTTTTT. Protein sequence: CSVEGTPTQGEKLFF.

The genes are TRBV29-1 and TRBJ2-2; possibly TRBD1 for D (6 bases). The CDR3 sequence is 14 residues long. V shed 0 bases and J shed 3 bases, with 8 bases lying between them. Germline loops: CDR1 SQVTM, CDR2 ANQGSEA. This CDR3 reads CSVEEGADTGELFF. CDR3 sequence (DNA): TGCAGCGTTGAAGAGGGGGCCGACACCGGGGAGCTGTTTTTT.

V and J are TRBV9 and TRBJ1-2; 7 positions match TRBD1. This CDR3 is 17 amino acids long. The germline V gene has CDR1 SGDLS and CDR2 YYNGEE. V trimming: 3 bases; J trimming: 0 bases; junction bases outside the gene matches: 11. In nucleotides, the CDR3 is TGTGCCAGCAGCGGGGGGGGACAGAACCGAGCTAACTATGGCTACACCTTC. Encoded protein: CASSGGGQNRANYGYTF.

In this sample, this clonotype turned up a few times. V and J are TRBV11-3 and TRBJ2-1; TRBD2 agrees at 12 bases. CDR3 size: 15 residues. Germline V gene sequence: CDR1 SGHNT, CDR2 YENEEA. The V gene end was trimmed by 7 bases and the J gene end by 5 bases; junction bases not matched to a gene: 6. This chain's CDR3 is CASTQRTSGNNEQFF. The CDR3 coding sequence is TGTGCCAGCACTCAAAGGACTAGCGGGAACAATGAGCAGTTCTTC.

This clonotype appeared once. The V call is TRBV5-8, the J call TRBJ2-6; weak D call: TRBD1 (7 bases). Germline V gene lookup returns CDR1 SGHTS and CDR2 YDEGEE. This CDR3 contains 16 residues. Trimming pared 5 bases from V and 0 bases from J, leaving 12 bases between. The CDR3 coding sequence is TGTGCCAGCAGTGGCAGGGGGGACTCTGGGGCCAACGTCCTGACTTTC. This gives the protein CASSGRGDSGANVLTF. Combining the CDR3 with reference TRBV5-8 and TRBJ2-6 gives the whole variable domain EAGVTQSPTHLIKTRGQQATLRCSPISGHTSVYWYQQALGLGLQFLLWYDEGEERNRGNFPPRFSGRQFPNYSSELNVNALELEDSALYLCASSGRGDSGANVLTFGAGSRLTVL.

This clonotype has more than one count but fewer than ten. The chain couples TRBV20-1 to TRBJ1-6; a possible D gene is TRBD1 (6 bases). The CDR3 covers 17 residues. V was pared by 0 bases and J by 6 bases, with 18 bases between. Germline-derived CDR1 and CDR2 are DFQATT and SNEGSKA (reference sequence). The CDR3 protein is CSARDGIWDTINSPLHF. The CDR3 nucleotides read TGCAGTGCTAGAGACGGGATATGGGACACAATTAATTCACCCCTCCACTTT.

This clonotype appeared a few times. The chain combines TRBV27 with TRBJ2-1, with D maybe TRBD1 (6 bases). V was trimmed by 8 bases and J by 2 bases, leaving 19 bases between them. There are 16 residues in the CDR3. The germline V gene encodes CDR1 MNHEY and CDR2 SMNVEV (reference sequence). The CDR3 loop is CASADSTGITYNEQFF. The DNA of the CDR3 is TGTGCCAGCGCCGATTCGACAGGCATCACCTACAATGAGCAGTTCTTC.

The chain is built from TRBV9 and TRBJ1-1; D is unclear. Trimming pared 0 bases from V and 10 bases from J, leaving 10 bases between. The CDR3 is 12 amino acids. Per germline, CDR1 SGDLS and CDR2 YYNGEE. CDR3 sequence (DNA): TGTGCCAGCAGCGTAGGTTCCGAGGGAGCTTTCTTT. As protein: CASSVGSEGAFF. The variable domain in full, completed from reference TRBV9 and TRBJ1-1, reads DSGVTQTPKHLITATGQRVTLRCSPRSGDLSVYWYQQSLDQGLQFLIQYYNGEERAKGNILERFSAQQFPDLHSELNLSSLELGDSALYFCASSVGSEGAFFGQGTRLTVV.

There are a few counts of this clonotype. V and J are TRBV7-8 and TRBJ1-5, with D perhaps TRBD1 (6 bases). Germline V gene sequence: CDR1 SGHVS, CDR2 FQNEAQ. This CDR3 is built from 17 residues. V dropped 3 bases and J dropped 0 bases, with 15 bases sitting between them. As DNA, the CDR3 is TGTGCCAGCAGCTTCGCTACGGACAGATATAGCAATCAGCCCCAGCATTTT. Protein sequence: CASSFATDRYSNQPQHF.

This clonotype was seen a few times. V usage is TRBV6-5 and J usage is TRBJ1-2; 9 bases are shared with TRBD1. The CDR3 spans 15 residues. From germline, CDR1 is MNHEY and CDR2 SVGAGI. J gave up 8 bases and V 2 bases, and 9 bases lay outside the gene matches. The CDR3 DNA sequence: TGTGCCAGCAGTTACCCCACCGGGACAGGGTTCGGCTACACCTTC. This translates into CASSYPTGTGFGYTF.

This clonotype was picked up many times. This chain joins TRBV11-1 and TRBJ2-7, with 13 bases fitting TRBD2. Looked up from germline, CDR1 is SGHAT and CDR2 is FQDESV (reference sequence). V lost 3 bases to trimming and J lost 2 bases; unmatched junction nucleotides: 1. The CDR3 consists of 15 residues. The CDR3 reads CASSLGLAGPYEQYF. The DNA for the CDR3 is TGTGCCAGCAGCTTGGGACTAGCGGGGCCCTACGAGCAGTACTTC.